Below are 17 T cell receptor beta chains sequenced from a single sample in a study of cytomegalovirus exposure and HLA in healthy donors. The PCR had 60 Vbeta and 13 Jbeta primers. TCRdb keeps only in-frame clones here, not all; method: immunoSEQ multiplex PCR. Found here are roughly 180,000 clones, 60% to 80% of them singletons; the top ten hold about 12%. The specimen sequenced was PBMCs. All receptors come from a woman between 45 and 60 years old in good health and CMV-seropositive.

The chain couples TRBV28 to TRBJ1-5, with 7 bases that match TRBD1. Looked up from germline, CDR1 is MDHEN and CDR2 is SYDVKM. Trimming cost V 5 bases and J 5 bases; bases outside gene matches: 6. This CDR3 has 14 amino acids. For the CDR3, the DNA is TGTGCCAGCAGTAAGCACAGGGGAGATCAGCCCCAGCATTTT. Protein: CASSKHRGDQPQHF. The variable domain in full, completed from reference TRBV28 and TRBJ1-5, reads DVKVTQSSRYLVKRTGEKVFLECVQDMDHENMFWYRQDPGLGLRLIYFSYDVKMKEKGDIPEGYSVSREKKERFSLILESASTNQTSMYLCASSKHRGDQPQHFGDGTRLSIL.

This clone was picked up one time. This chain links TRBV10-2 with TRBJ1-3; 11 bases are shared with TRBD1. V dropped 4 bases and J dropped 3; count of bases not matched to a gene: 2. The length of the CDR3 is 15 residues. CDR1 and CDR2 (germline): WSHSY, SAAADI. The CDR3 region has the DNA TGCGCCAGCAGTGGGACAGGGGGCGGTGGAAACACCATATATTTT. Encoded protein: CASSGTGGGGNTIYF.

This rearrangement joins TRBV11-1 to TRBJ1-3; 7 bases are shared with TRBD1. The CDR3 sequence is 14 residues long. J was trimmed by 4 bases and V by 5 bases; bases with no gene match: 5. Germline loops: CDR1 SGHAT, CDR2 FQDESV (reference sequence). The CDR3 sequence is CASSPTGRGNTIYF. CDR3 bases: TGTGCCAGCAGCCCGACAGGGCGGGGAAACACCATATATTTT.

This clone was counted between two and nine times. V and J are TRBV21-1 and TRBJ1-4; no check of the table's D call, TRBD1, against the DNA was made. TRBV21-1 is a known pseudogene. This CDR3 is 16 amino acids long. The CDR3 nucleotides are TGTGCCAGCAGCAAAGTTAGGAGACAGGGAGGTGAAAAACTGTTTTTT. This codes for CASSKVRRQGGEKLFF.

This chain uses TRBV18 with TRBJ1-1, with 9 nucleotides matching TRBD1. Germline assignment: CDR1 KGHSH and CDR2 LQKENI. V shed 5 bases and J 3 bases; nucleotides not matched to a gene: 13. The CDR3 spans 17 residues. The CDR3 DNA sequence: TGTGCCAGCTCAATTCCCGGGACAGGGATCAGGGACACTGAAGCTTTCTTT. This encodes CASSIPGTGIRDTEAFF.

The V call is TRBV27, the J call TRBJ2-7; possible D gene TRBD1, 5 bases. Germline V gene lookup returns CDR1 MNHEY and CDR2 SMNVEV (reference sequence). The CDR3 is 13 amino acids. V lost 0 bases to trimming and J lost 2 bases, with 5 bases between them. The CDR3 protein is CASSLSRAYEQYF. The CDR3 nucleotides are TGTGCCAGCAGTTTATCCAGGGCCTACGAGCAGTACTTC.

V and J are TRBV6-5 and TRBJ1-1, with a tentative D call TRBD1 (5 bases). Looked up from germline, CDR1 is MNHEY and CDR2 is SVGAGI. This CDR3 is built from 13 residues. The ends were cut back, 2 bases at V and 8 bases at J, with 12 bases in the middle. CDR3 nucleotides: TGTGCCAGCAGTTACAGAGGACACGGCGAAGCTTTCTTT. It specifies CASSYRGHGEAFF.

The genes are TRBV30 and TRBJ2-3; D gene uncertain. Germline-derived CDR1 and CDR2 are GTSNPN and SVGIG (reference sequence). Trimming took off 0 bases at V and 5 bases at J, with 18 bases between the two ends. This CDR3 contains 16 residues. For the CDR3, the DNA is TGTGCCTGGAGTGTACGAGACCGAGGTCCGGGAGATACGCAGTATTTT. It yields the protein CAWSVRDRGPGDTQYF.

V and J are TRBV7-6 and TRBJ2-7; TRBD2 agrees at 12 bases. This CDR3 spans 15 amino acids. J lost 4 bases, V lost 2 bases, and 3 bases had no gene match. Germline CDR1 is SGHVS and CDR2 is FNYEAQ. The DNA of the CDR3 is TGTGCCAGCAGCTTATCTAGCGGGGGGGCTTACGAGCAGTACTTC. This encodes CASSLSSGGAYEQYF.

The sample holds a few counts of this clone. The chain is built from TRBV21-1 and TRBJ2-7; the DNA was not compared with TRBD1, the D call given in the table. TRBV21-1 is described as a pseudogene. This CDR3 has 12 residues. CDR3 DNA: TGTGCCAGCAGCAAACACACCTACGAGCAGTACTTC. It specifies CASSKHTYEQYF.

The V and J genes are TRBV7-9 and TRBJ2-5; D call uncertain. V gave up 3 bases and J gave up 5 bases, with 4 bases separating them. Germline values: CDR1 SEHNR, CDR2 FQNEAQ (reference sequence). CDR3 size: 11 residues. CDR3 nucleotides: TGTGCCAGCAGCTTTGCGGAGACCCAGTACTTC. Its protein product is CASSFAETQYF.

This clone was detected only a few times. This rearrangement joins TRBV25-1 to TRBJ2-7; D is ambiguous. V was trimmed by 1 base and J by 0 bases, leaving 13 bases between them. Looked up from germline, CDR1 is MGHDK and CDR2 is SYGVNS. This CDR3 comprises 16 residues. This CDR3 reads CASSEFLITSSYEQYF. CDR3 in DNA: TGTGCCAGCAGTGAATTTCTCATAACGAGCTCCTACGAGCAGTACTTC.

J is TRBJ1-1 and V is TRBV2; D is unresolved. Germline V gene data show CDR1 as SNHLY and CDR2 as FYNNEI. The V gene lost 2 bases and the J gene lost 5 bases, with 9 bases spanning the gap. The CDR3 sequence is 13 residues long. CDR3 in amino acids: CASSEMVETEAFF. The CDR3 nucleotides read TGTGCCAGCAGTGAAATGGTGGAGACTGAAGCTTTCTTT.

This chain uses TRBV6-1 with TRBJ1-1, with 8 positions matching TRBD1. This CDR3 region has 15 residues. Germline CDR1 and CDR2: MNHNS and SASEGT. The V and J ends lost 6 bases and 6 bases, in that order; junction bases with no gene match: 12. The CDR3 here is CASSVGQGIVAEAFF. The CDR3 nucleotides are TGTGCCAGCAGCGTCGGACAGGGCATAGTTGCTGAAGCTTTCTTT.

The rearrangement uses TRBV2 and TRBJ1-5, with no clear D. This CDR3 is built from 15 residues. V was trimmed by 0 bases and J by 6 bases, leaving 12 bases between them. CDR1 SNHLY and CDR2 FYNNEI come from the germline V gene. The CDR3 loop is CASSEAGGWGQPQHF. CDR3 in DNA: TGTGCCAGCAGTGAAGCGGGCGGGTGGGGTCAGCCCCAGCATTTT.

The chain employs TRBV4-1 and TRBJ2-3, with TRBD2 matching 9 bases. Germline V gives CDR1 MGHRA, CDR2 YSYEKL. J lost 2 bases, V lost 2 bases, and 5 bases had no gene match. This CDR3 has 16 amino acids. CDR3 coding DNA: TGCGCCAGCAGCCAACGGTCTAGCGGGGTCACAGATACGCAGTATTTT. Protein product: CASSQRSSGVTDTQYF.

This chain joins TRBV6-1 and TRBJ2-7; the match to TRBD1 covers 7 bases. This CDR3 region has 14 residues. The germline V gene has CDR1 MNHNS and CDR2 SASEGT. V shed 5 bases and J 0 bases; nucleotides not matched to a gene: 4. In nucleotides, the CDR3 is TGTGCCAGCAGTTCACAGGGGAGCTCCTACGAGCAGTACTTC. It encodes CASSSQGSSYEQYF.